Detailed here is one TCR beta chain. What it recognizes is unknown. The protocol was immunoSEQ multiplex PCR, while the TCRdb copy is restricted to in-frame clones and leaves out a portion. The top ten hold approximately 15% of the sample, which has tens of thousands of clones, about 87% seen once. A few pembrolizumab responders had their TCRs sequenced. The data stem from a study of PD-1 blockade in mismatch repair-deficient tumors. The study's findings and limits: After pembrolizumab, tumor-resident clones rose rapidly, then generally contracted before radiologic responses.

Material: peripheral blood, obtained 52 weeks after starting pembrolizumab. This clonotype originated in an adult with mismatch repair-deficient cancer.

As DNA, the CDR3 is TGTGCCAGCAGCTTTTCTGGGCCGGATCAGACTAGCGGGAGCCCCGGAACACGAAACATTCAGTACTTC. Protein product: CASSFSGPDQTSGSPGTRNIQYF. The V and J genes are TRBV12-1 and TRBJ2-4; the table's D call TRBD2 went unverified against the DNA. TRBV12-1 corresponds to a pseudogene. The CDR3 is 23 amino acids.